The 27 T cell receptor beta chains below come from one sample, sequenced in a study of STAT5B mutations in CD4+ large granular lymphocyte leukemia. TCRdb's copy holds only in-frame clones and misses some; the assay was immunoSEQ multiplex PCR. The profile shows around 37,000 clones, about 80% of them singletons. Sequenced input: CD4+ T cells from blood buffy coats. The origin of the receptors is a human donor in good health.

CDR3 region: CASSQVSQGLLGNQPQHF. The CDR3 DNA is TGTGCCAGTAGCCAAGTTAGTCAGGGACTCTTGGGCAATCAGCCCCAGCATTTT. The chain is built from TRBV19 and TRBJ1-5; tentatively, D is TRBD1 (5 bases). Trimming pared 6 bases from V and 2 bases from J, leaving 23 bases between. The CDR3 loop spans 18 amino acids. Per the germline V gene, CDR1 is LNHDA and CDR2 is SQIVND (reference sequence).

This clone has just a few counts. Here the CDR3 DNA reads TGCAGCGTTGACAGGAACACTGAAGCTTTCTTT. This sequence encodes CSVDRNTEAFF. The chain couples TRBV29-1 to TRBJ1-1, with D unresolved. CDR3 length equals 11 residues. Germline assignment: CDR1 SQVTM and CDR2 ANQGSEA. Trimming cost V 3 bases and J 1 base, with 3 bases left between them.

The chain joins TRBV5-1 to TRBJ2-2; possibly TRBD1 for D (6 bases). The germline gives CDR1 SGHRS, CDR2 YFSETQ. This CDR3 comprises 14 residues. V was clipped by 7 bases and J by 4 bases, with 14 bases between them. The CDR3 sequence is CASAGGQITGELFF. The CDR3 coding sequence is TGCGCCAGCGCGGGTGGACAGATCACCGGGGAGCTGTTTTTT.

CDR3 region: CASRSGQFETEAFF. The CDR3 DNA reads as TGTGCCAGCAGATCAGGACAGTTTGAGACTGAAGCTTTCTTT. The J gene is TRBJ1-1, the V gene TRBV7-2, with D perhaps TRBD1 (6 bases). The CDR3 is 14 residues long. The V and J ends lost 6 bases and 5 bases respectively, with 16 bases between them. Looked up from germline, CDR1 is SGHTA and CDR2 is FQGNSA.

V usage is TRBV5-1 and J usage is TRBJ1-2, with D possibly being TRBD1 (6 bases). The germline CDR1 and CDR2 sequences are SGHRS and YFSETQ. Trimming took off 2 bases at V and 2 bases at J, with 13 bases between the two ends. The CDR3 extends over 15 amino acids. CDR3 nucleotide sequence: TGCGCCAGCAGCTTCAGCAGGGGATCAAACTATGGCTACACCTTC. Protein: CASSFSRGSNYGYTF.

V usage is TRBV6-5 and J usage is TRBJ2-3; D may be TRBD1 or TRBD2 (6 bases each). V was clipped by 6 bases and J by 0 bases, with 13 bases between them. The CDR3 length is 15 residues. Germline assignment: CDR1 MNHEY and CDR2 SVGAGI. CDR3 sequence (DNA): TGTGCCAGCAGCCCAGGGGACTCTAGCACAGATACGCAGTATTTT. Translation: CASSPGDSSTDTQYF.

This rearrangement joins TRBV7-9 to TRBJ1-1; D gene uncertain. V lost 0 bases and J 10 bases, leaving 9 bases between the germline ends. Germline loops: CDR1 SEHNR, CDR2 FQNEAQ (reference sequence). This CDR3 spans 12 amino acids. CDR3 in DNA: TGTGCCAGCAGCTTAGCCCAGGCTAGAGCTTTCTTT. Protein: CASSLAQARAFF.

The chain recombines TRBV19 with TRBJ1-2; tentatively, D is TRBD1 (5 bases). Per the germline V gene, CDR1 is LNHDA and CDR2 is SQIVND (reference sequence). The germline V and J ends were trimmed by 5 bases and 3 bases, with 13 bases remaining between them. The CDR3 consists of 14 residues. The CDR3 loop reads CASSQGEGDYGYTF. The CDR3 coding sequence is TGTGCCAGTAGTCAGGGCGAGGGAGACTATGGCTACACCTTC. Based on the CDR3 plus reference TRBV19 and TRBJ1-2, the full variable domain is DGGITQSPKYLFRKEGQNVTLSCEQNLNHDAMYWYRQDPGQGLRLIYYSQIVNDFQKGDIAEGYSVSREKKESFPLTVTSAQKNPTAFYLCASSQGEGDYGYTFGSGTRLTVV.

The rearrangement uses TRBV7-2 and TRBJ1-1; unclear D gene. In germline, CDR1 is SGHTA, CDR2 FQGNSA. The CDR3 runs 13 residues. V was trimmed by 7 bases and J by 1 base, leaving 10 bases between them. CDR3 protein: CASTTAGNTEAFF. The CDR3 nucleotides read TGTGCCAGCACCACAGCAGGGAACACTGAAGCTTTCTTT.

The chain is built from TRBV6-5 and TRBJ2-1; TRBD2 matches at 8 bases. The CDR3 has 15 residues. V was clipped by 5 bases and J by 4 bases; unmatched bases: 7. Germline CDR1 MNHEY, CDR2 SVGAGI. The CDR3 loop reads CASSTSSGSYNEQFF. The CDR3 DNA is TGTGCCAGCAGTACCTCCAGCGGGAGTTACAATGAGCAGTTCTTC.

The V gene is TRBV9, the J gene TRBJ1-3, with D uncertain. CDR1 SGDLS and CDR2 YYNGEE come from the germline V gene. The CDR3 is 13 amino acids. Trimming cost V 4 bases and J 3 bases, with 8 bases left between them. The CDR3 loop is CASSTLFGNTIYF. The CDR3 DNA reads TGTGCCAGCAGCACGCTCTTTGGAAACACCATATATTTT.

This clone is a singleton in its sample. The rearrangement links TRBV7-2 to TRBJ1-2, with TRBD1 matching 8 bases. Per germline, CDR1 SGHTA and CDR2 FQGNSA. There are 16 residues in the CDR3. Trimming at V came to 3 bases and at J to 5 bases, leaving 11 bases not matched to a gene. The DNA of the CDR3 is TGTGCCAGCAGCTTCGGCGGACAGGGAGTGGAGTATGGCTACACCTTC. This codes for CASSFGGQGVEYGYTF.

This chain joins TRBV5-6 and TRBJ2-1; 8 nucleotides agree with TRBD2. V lost 3 bases to trimming and J lost 2 bases; unmatched junction nucleotides: 7. This CDR3 has 16 amino acids. Germline loops: CDR1 SGHDT, CDR2 YYEEEE. The chain's CDR3 is CASSSRIGGAYNEQFF. The CDR3 nucleotides are TGTGCCAGCAGCTCGCGTATCGGGGGGGCCTACAATGAGCAGTTCTTC. The full variable domain, its missing parts supplied by reference TRBV5-6 and TRBJ2-1, is DAGVTQSPTHLIKTRGQQVTLRCSPKSGHDTVSWYQQALGQGPQFIFQYYEEEERQRGNFPDRFSGHQFPNYSSELNVNALLLGDSALYLCASSSRIGGAYNEQFFGPGTRLTVL.

The CDR3 region is CAWRIRGGRDTGELFF. In nucleotides, the CDR3 is TGTGCCTGGCGCATTAGGGGAGGGAGAGACACCGGGGAGCTGTTTTTT. This chain joins TRBV30 and TRBJ2-2, with 7 bases lining up with TRBD2. Germline CDR1 GTSNPN, CDR2 SVGIG (reference sequence). This CDR3 has 16 residues. The junction had 12 bases not matched to a gene; V was cut back by 5 bases and J by 3 bases.

The rearrangement links TRBV7-2 to TRBJ2-5; perhaps TRBD2 as D (6 bases). Trimming shortened V by 5 bases and J by 3 bases, and 13 bases separated the two germline ends. This CDR3 has 14 residues. Germline V gene data show CDR1 as SGHTA and CDR2 as FQGNSA. CDR3 bases: TGTGCCAGCAGCCCGCGGACTATCAAAGAGACCCAGTACTTC. Its protein is CASSPRTIKETQYF.

This sequence joins TRBV6-5 and TRBJ1-1, with TRBD1 as a possible D gene (5 bases). The germline V gene encodes CDR1 MNHEY and CDR2 SVGAGI. The V and J ends lost 6 bases and 1 base respectively, with 15 bases between them. This CDR3 is built from 15 residues. As DNA, the CDR3 is TGTGCCAGCAGCCCTTGGGGGGGAGAGAACACTGAAGCTTTCTTT. Translation: CASSPWGGENTEAFF.

This clone was seen only a few times. The chain is built from TRBV11-3 and TRBJ2-1; 9 nucleotides agree with TRBD1. CDR3 size: 12 residues. V gave up 6 bases and J gave up 10 bases; unmatched junction bases: 4. Per the germline V gene, CDR1 is SGHNT and CDR2 is YENEEA. Here the CDR3 reads CASRATGGEQFF. The DNA for the CDR3 is TGTGCCAGCAGGGCGACAGGGGGAGAGCAGTTCTTC.

This clone appeared a few times. V usage is TRBV29-1 and J usage is TRBJ1-1; 7 positions match TRBD1. Trimming cost V 8 bases and J 1 base; bases outside gene matches: 4. CDR1 SQVTM and CDR2 ANQGSEA come from the germline V gene. This CDR3 spans 12 amino acids. This chain's CDR3 is CSSGQPNTEAFF. The CDR3 nucleotides are TGCAGCTCGGGACAGCCGAACACTGAAGCTTTCTTT.

The rearrangement joins TRBV5-6 to TRBJ1-5; TRBD1 might be the D (6 bases). Germline CDR1 SGHDT, CDR2 YYEEEE. Trimming took 1 base from V and 9 from J, leaving 17 bases between them. CDR3 size: 15 residues. The CDR3 here is CASSLRGGDWGPQHF. CDR3 bases: TGTGCCAGCAGCTTGAGAGGGGGTGACTGGGGGCCCCAGCATTTT.

This clone was recorded a few times. As DNA, the CDR3 is TGTGCCATCACGGGGGAGGGGACAGGCACAGATACGCAGTATTTT. Translating it yields CAITGEGTGTDTQYF. This chain links TRBV10-3 with TRBJ2-3; D is perhaps TRBD1 or TRBD2 (7 bases each). Trimming left V 7 bases short and J 1 base short, with 15 bases between. CDR1 and CDR2 (germline): ENHRY, SYGVKD. This CDR3 is built from 15 residues.

The V and J genes are TRBV6-5 and TRBJ2-1; 8 bases are shared with TRBD2. The CDR3 has 16 amino acids. The V gene's germline CDR1 is MNHEY and CDR2 SVGAGI. Trimming removed 4 bases from V and 0 bases from J; junction bases left unmatched: 5. The CDR3 nucleotides are TGTGCCAGCAGTTCCCCTAGCGGGTACTCCTACAATGAGCAGTTCTTC. Its protein product is CASSSPSGYSYNEQFF.

The CDR3 sequence is CASSIYRAEKLFF. CDR3 coding DNA: TGTGCCAGTAGTATATATAGGGCTGAAAAACTGTTTTTT. V and J are TRBV19 and TRBJ1-4; no clear D. The CDR3 covers 13 residues. The V and J ends lost 2 bases and 7 bases respectively, with 8 bases between them. CDR1 and CDR2 (germline): LNHDA, SQIVND (reference sequence).

The table lists this clone with a count of one. The V and J genes are TRBV18 and TRBJ1-1; D is possibly TRBD1 (5 bases). This CDR3 spans 15 amino acids. V lost 2 bases and J 3 bases, leaving 13 bases between the germline ends. Per germline, CDR1 KGHSH and CDR2 LQKENI. In DNA form, the CDR3 reads TGTGCCAGCTCACCAAGGCGGGACCTGGACACTGAAGCTTTCTTT. The encoded protein is CASSPRRDLDTEAFF.

The V gene is TRBV7-9, the J gene TRBJ2-7; TRBD2 agrees at 7 bases. Germline V gene lookup returns CDR1 SEHNR and CDR2 FQNEAQ (reference sequence). After removal of 6 bases from V and 4 bases from J, the junction contained 9 bases not matched to a gene. The CDR3 totals 14 residues. The CDR3 is CASSGWGGSYEQYF. The CDR3 DNA follows: TGTGCCAGCAGTGGGTGGGGAGGGTCGTACGAGCAGTACTTC.

The chain recombines TRBV5-1 with TRBJ2-6, with 8 bases identical to TRBD1. V shed 1 base, J shed 3 bases, and the junction held 18 bases outside the gene matches. The CDR3 has 21 amino acids. Germline V gene data show CDR1 as SGHRS and CDR2 as YFSETQ. CDR3 region: CASSLYRLDRALGRGANVLTF. The CDR3 DNA reads TGCGCCAGCAGCTTGTATCGATTGGACAGGGCGCTAGGTCGTGGGGCCAACGTCCTGACTTTC.

On this clone: One junction end disagrees with the germline gene, perhaps due to a read error. The chain joins TRBV6-1 to TRBJ1-4; D possibly corresponds to TRBD1 (5 bases). Germline values: CDR1 MNHNS, CDR2 SASEGT. The CDR3 consists of 15 residues. CDR3 coding DNA: TGTGCCATCAGTGGTCGACGGGGGAAGGATGAAAAACTGTTTTTT. Translation gives CAISGRRGKDEKLFF.

This rearrangement joins TRBV9 to TRBJ2-7, with no clear D. Trimming took 2 bases from V and 3 from J, leaving 6 bases between them. CDR1 and CDR2 (germline): SGDLS, YYNGEE. This CDR3 contains 12 residues. The CDR3 sequence is CASSVQDYEQYF. The CDR3 DNA follows: TGTGCCAGCAGCGTCCAGGACTACGAGCAGTACTTC.